This T cell receptor (beta chain) was identified during a study of T cells in tumors after PD-1 blockade. Whole-study context: Prior checkpoint blockade, systemic immunosuppressant use, or anti-cancer therapy within 4 weeks excluded patients. Daily vismodegib 150 mg continued in a subset of anti-PD-1-treated patients. Findings and caveats of the study: Blood contained 40% to 50% of the tumor's TCR clonotypes.

A remark on this clone: Its cognate antigen is unknown.

The data were produced by immunoSEQ multiplex PCR, yet TCRdb's version contains in-frame clones alone and is incomplete. This table has around 51,000 clones, more than 65% appearing once. V shed 5 bases and J 4 bases; nucleotides not matched to a gene: 14. The CDR3 has 17 residues. CDR1 is SEHNR, CDR2 FQNEAQ, per germline (reference sequence). Sequencing was performed on PBMCs, taken before anti-PD-1 treatment. This receptor was obtained from a human donor with basal cell carcinoma. The J gene is TRBJ2-5, the V gene TRBV7-9, with 9 bases matching TRBD2. The CDR3: CASSPKWTSVGGETQYF. For the CDR3, the DNA is TGTGCCAGCAGCCCCAAGTGGACTAGCGTTGGCGGAGAGACCCAGTACTTC.